A single sample is the source of the 11 T cell receptor beta chains below, sequenced in a study of siplizumab effects on memory and regulatory T cells. Clones were read by immunoSEQ multiplex PCR, and TCRdb kept only the in-frame ones, dropping some. This sample has 85,000 to 130,000 clones, with about 90% found just once. The sample consisted of CD4+ T cells sorted from blood. These receptors were obtained from a human donor in good health. Some clones in this sample may be carry-over from other donors' samples.

The rearrangement uses TRBV2 and TRBJ2-6, with a weak D call TRBD2 (6 bases). V gave up 10 bases and J gave up 0 bases, with 16 bases separating them. The germline CDR1 and CDR2 sequences are SNHLY and FYNNEI. The CDR3 is 16 residues long. CDR3 coding DNA: TGTGCCACCAGGCGGGACGGGAGCTCTGGGGCCAACGTCCTGACTTTC. It yields the protein CATRRDGSSGANVLTF.

The chain combines TRBV21-1 with TRBJ2-1; the DNA was not compared with TRBD1, the D call given in the table. TRBV21-1 is shown as a pseudogene. The CDR3 length is 15 residues. CDR3 protein: CASSKNGTENNEQFF. For the CDR3, the DNA is TGTGCCAGCAGCAAAAACGGGACAGAGAACAATGAGCAGTTCTTC.

The J gene is TRBJ2-3, the V gene TRBV11-3; the D gene is possibly TRBD1 (5 bases). The CDR3 length is 15 residues. Trimming took off 1 base at V and 2 bases at J, with 10 bases between the two ends. The germline CDR1 and CDR2 sequences are SGHNT and YENEEA. The CDR3 sequence is CASSLVGRATDTQYF. In DNA form, the CDR3 reads TGTGCCAGCAGCTTAGTGGGCAGGGCCACAGATACGCAGTATTTT.

V is TRBV5-1 and J is TRBJ1-2, with D perhaps TRBD1 (5 bases). CDR3 length: 13 amino acids. V dropped 2 bases and J dropped 6 bases, with 11 bases sitting between them. Germline assignment: CDR1 SGHRS and CDR2 YFSETQ. The DNA of the CDR3 is TGCGCCAGCAGCTTAGGGACGGCGGATGGCTACACCTTC. Protein product: CASSLGTADGYTF.

V and J are TRBV7-2 and TRBJ1-1, with 7 bases aligning to TRBD1. The germline CDR1 and CDR2 sequences are SGHTA and FQGNSA. The trim removed 4 bases at V and 4 bases at J, leaving 3 bases unmatched. CDR3 length equals 13 residues. CDR3 region: CASSYRGGTEAFF. The CDR3 coding sequence is TGTGCCAGCAGCTACAGGGGAGGCACTGAAGCTTTCTTT.

V gene TRBV7-8 combines with J gene TRBJ2-1, with TRBD2 matching over 8 bases. In germline, CDR1 is SGHVS, CDR2 FQNEAQ. V shed 5 bases and J 3 bases; nucleotides not matched to a gene: 3. The CDR3 totals 14 residues. CDR3 sequence reads: CASSPGTSYNEQFF. CDR3 DNA: TGTGCCAGCAGCCCCGGGACTAGCTACAATGAGCAGTTCTTC.

The rearrangement joins TRBV28 to TRBJ2-1; no clear D. Trimming took off 5 bases at V and 0 bases at J, with 14 bases between the two ends. The CDR3 sequence is 16 residues long. From germline, CDR1 is MDHEN and CDR2 SYDVKM. CDR3 sequence: CASSGPRSASYNEQFF. The CDR3 DNA is TGTGCCAGCAGTGGGCCTAGATCGGCCTCCTACAATGAGCAGTTCTTC.

The chain recombines TRBV27 with TRBJ2-3, with 8 bases lining up with TRBD2. V lost 6 bases, J lost 2 bases, and 10 bases stayed unmatched. Germline assignment: CDR1 MNHEY and CDR2 SMNVEV (reference sequence). CDR3 length: 16 residues. The CDR3 nucleotides are TGTGCCAGCAGGCCCGGACTAGCCCCTCTCACAGATACGCAGTATTTT. Translated: CASRPGLAPLTDTQYF.

The rearrangement uses TRBV29-1 and TRBJ2-6; perhaps TRBD1 as D (5 bases). V lost 4 bases to trimming and J lost 0 bases, with 10 bases between them. The CDR3 loop spans 15 amino acids. Germline V CDR1 and CDR2: SQVTM, ANQGSEA. CDR3 sequence reads: CSVAAGFSGANVLTF. The DNA of the CDR3 is TGCAGCGTTGCGGCAGGGTTCTCTGGGGCCAACGTCCTGACTTTC. Full variable domain (missing parts from reference TRBV29-1 and TRBJ2-6): SAVISQKPSRDICQRGTSLTIQCQVDSQVTMMFWYRQQPGQSLTLIATANQGSEATYESGFVIDKFPISRPNLTFSTLTVSNMSPEDSSIYLCSVAAGFSGANVLTFGAGSRLTVL.

This clone has just a few counts. This chain links TRBV21-1 with TRBJ1-2; TRBD1, as called in the table, went unchecked against the DNA. TRBV21-1 is termed a pseudogene. The CDR3 has 14 residues. CDR3 DNA: TGTGCCAGCAGCAGGGGACAGACAGTATATGGCTACACCTTC. It yields the protein CASSRGQTVYGYTF.

V usage is TRBV5-1 and J usage is TRBJ2-2, with 7 bases fitting TRBD1. This CDR3 is 16 amino acids long. The germline V gene has CDR1 SGHRS and CDR2 YFSETQ. The V gene end was trimmed by 2 bases and the J gene end by 0 bases; junction bases not matched to a gene: 4. As DNA, the CDR3 is TGCGCCAGCAGCTTAACCGGGACAGCGAACACCGGGGAGCTGTTTTTT. Translating gives CASSLTGTANTGELFF.